The 23 T cell receptor beta chains below all came from one sample that was sequenced in a study of regulatory T cells in long-lasting Graves disease. The sample's time point: newly diagnosed GD, antithyroid drugs for less than 3 months. The TCR library was made from RNA extracted from PBMCs. Building the TCR beta libraries relied on iRepertoire HTBI primers, and CDR3 regions underwent Arm-PCR. TCRdb passed the multiplex PCR reads through MiXCR, listing each CDR3 protein once. The table lists about 560,000 distinct CDR3 sequences, roughly 16% of them singletons. The same specimen was also included in a second study, on T cells in Graves' hyperthyroidism and ophthalmopathy.

This sample comprised peripheral blood mononuclear cells (PBMCs), obtained at new diagnosis, from a patient treated with antithyroid drugs. These receptors were collected from a man between 18 and 35 years old with Graves disease.

This clonotype was detected ten times or more. This chain connects TRBV2 to TRBJ2-1; no definite D call. The germline V and J ends were trimmed by 4 bases and 7 bases, with 5 bases remaining between them. The germline V gene encodes CDR1 SNHLY and CDR2 FYNNEI. CDR3 length: 11 residues. The CDR3: CASSGLNEQFF. The CDR3 nucleotides are TGTGCCAGCAGTGGGCTGAATGAGCAGTTCTTC.

This clonotype was counted many times. The gene calls are TRBV27 and TRBJ2-3, with a weak D call TRBD1 (5 bases). In germline, CDR1 is MNHEY, CDR2 SMNVEV (reference sequence). Trimming removed 5 bases from V and 2 bases from J, with 20 bases in between. This CDR3 has 17 residues. This chain's CDR3 is CASSHIQVVGATDTQYF. The CDR3, as DNA: TGTGCCAGCAGTCATATACAGGTTGTAGGGGCCACAGATACGCAGTATTTT.

This clonotype was seen only a few times. The chain uses TRBV27 and TRBJ1-2; D is unresolved. Germline CDR1 MNHEY, CDR2 SMNVEV (reference sequence). Between the trimmed V and J ends, which lost 7 bases and 6 bases, there was a span of 15 bases. The CDR3 is 13 residues long. CDR3 amino acids: CASKAHEADGYTF. The CDR3 nucleotides are TGTGCCAGCAAAGCCCATGAAGCAGATGGCTACACCTTC.

As concerns this clonotype: The junction does not match germline at one end; this may be a read error. The V call is TRBV6-1, the J call TRBJ2-3; D is undetermined. CDR1 is MNHNS, CDR2 SASEGT, per germline. The CDR3 sequence is 12 residues long. In nucleotides, the CDR3 is TGTGCCGGCAGTCGAAGCACAGATACGCAGTATTTT. This translates into CAGSRSTDTQYF.

The chain uses TRBV7-3 and TRBJ2-1; 7 positions match TRBD2. Germline lookup yields CDR1 SGHTA and CDR2 FQGTGA. The J segment lost 5 bases and the V segment lost 5 bases, leaving 3 bases of the junction unmatched. CDR3 length: 13 amino acids. The CDR3 DNA reads as TGTGCCAGCAGCATTCTAGCGGACAATGAGCAGTTCTTC. Protein product: CASSILADNEQFF.

This clonotype came up many times. This chain connects TRBV30 to TRBJ2-7; 7 bases fit TRBD2. The CDR3 is 14 amino acids. Germline V gives CDR1 GTSNPN, CDR2 SVGIG (reference sequence). J lost 5 bases, V lost 2 bases, and 9 bases had no gene match. CDR3 nucleotides: TGTGCCTGGAGTCTGGGACTATCTTCTGACGAGCAGTACTTC. Translation gives CAWSLGLSSDEQYF. The full variable domain, with the rest looked up from reference TRBV30 and TRBJ2-7, is SQTIHQWPATLVQPVGSPLSLECTVEGTSNPNLYWYRQAAGRGLQLLFYSVGIGQISSEVPQNLSASRPQDRQFILSSKKLLLSDSGFYLCAWSLGLSSDEQYFGPGTRLTVT.

This clonotype was detected many times. CDR3 amino acids: CASSYWTSGRRTGEQYF. As DNA, the CDR3 is TGTGCCAGCAGTTACTGGACTAGCGGGAGAAGGACGGGCGAGCAGTACTTC. This chain joins TRBV6-5 and TRBJ2-7; TRBD2 matches 13 bases. Losses at the gene ends were 1 base for V and 6 bases for J; bases not matched to a gene: 9. Germline V gene sequence: CDR1 MNHEY, CDR2 SVGAGI. This CDR3 has 17 residues.

This clonotype showed up many times. This chain connects TRBV7-3 to TRBJ2-3, with 8 positions matching TRBD2. Germline V gene sequence: CDR1 SGHTA, CDR2 FQGTGA. Trimming removed 2 bases from V and 2 bases from J; junction bases left unmatched: 6. There are 16 residues in the CDR3. The CDR3 DNA follows: TGTGCCAGCAGCTTAGGGGCGGGAGGATCCACAGATACGCAGTATTTT. Protein sequence: CASSLGAGGSTDTQYF.

This clonotype was picked up a small number of times. V is TRBV30 and J is TRBJ1-5; maybe TRBD1 (5 bases). Trimming stripped 5 bases from V and 1 base from J, with 9 bases between. The CDR3 has 13 residues. The germline V gene has CDR1 GTSNPN and CDR2 SVGIG (reference sequence). The CDR3 loop is CAWGGGSNQPQHF. CDR3 coding DNA: TGTGCCTGGGGGGGGGGAAGCAATCAGCCCCAGCATTTT.

The chain is built from TRBV5-1 and TRBJ2-7; tentative D call: TRBD1 (5 bases). V was clipped by 0 bases and J by 3 bases, with 13 bases between them. The CDR3 has 15 residues. Germline CDR1 SGHRS, CDR2 YFSETQ. CDR3 DNA: TGCGCCAGCAGCTTGGAGACAGAAGCCGACTACGAGCAGTACTTC. Protein sequence: CASSLETEADYEQYF.

This clonotype appeared many times. This rearrangement joins TRBV5-1 to TRBJ1-2, with 10 bases matching TRBD1. The germline V gene encodes CDR1 SGHRS and CDR2 YFSETQ. Unmatched junction bases numbered 7, after V lost 4 bases and J lost 7 bases. The CDR3 totals 14 residues. As DNA, the CDR3 is TGCGCCAGCAGCCATTCGGACAGGGGGGCTGGCTACACCTTC. It is translated as CASSHSDRGAGYTF.

This clonotype was picked up a small number of times. The rearrangement joins TRBV11-2 to TRBJ2-5; TRBD1 aligns across 10 bases. After removal of 2 bases from V and 5 bases from J, the junction contained 8 bases not matched to a gene. Germline CDR1 SGHAT, CDR2 FQNNGV. CDR3 length: 16 residues. The CDR3 sequence is CASSLLGQGLGETQYF. In DNA, the CDR3 is TGTGCCAGCAGCTTATTGGGACAGGGGTTGGGGGAGACCCAGTACTTC.

The chain recombines TRBV20-1 with TRBJ1-1; no firm D call. The CDR3 has 13 amino acids. V gave up 3 bases and J gave up 4 bases, with 12 bases separating them. The germline V gene has CDR1 DFQATT and CDR2 SNEGSKA (reference sequence). CDR3 region: CSARDIDITEAFF. The CDR3 DNA is TGCAGTGCTAGGGATATTGATATCACTGAAGCTTTCTTT.

V is TRBV14 and J is TRBJ2-5; 9 nucleotides align to TRBD1. The CDR3 contains 18 residues. The V gene's germline CDR1 is SGHDN and CDR2 FVKESK. V lost 0 bases and J lost 5; bases outside the gene matches: 13. This CDR3 is CASSQDWTGATWEETQYF. The CDR3 nucleotides are TGTGCCAGCAGCCAAGATTGGACAGGGGCGACGTGGGAGGAGACCCAGTACTTC.

V usage is TRBV15 and J usage is TRBJ2-1; 7 nucleotides match TRBD2. The CDR3 is 16 amino acids. In germline, CDR1 is LNHNV, CDR2 YYDKDF (reference sequence). Trimming removed 0 bases from V and 2 bases from J; junction bases left unmatched: 4. Written as DNA, the CDR3 is TGTGCCACCAGCAGAGATAGCGGGCTAACCTACAATGAGCAGTTCTTC. Its protein product is CATSRDSGLTYNEQFF. Full variable domain (remainder filled in from reference TRBV15 and TRBJ2-1): DAMVIQNPRYQVTQFGKPVTLSCSQTLNHNVMYWYQQKSSQAPKLLFHYYDKDFNNEADTPDNFQSRRPNTSFCFLDIRSPGLGDTAMYLCATSRDSGLTYNEQFFGPGTRLTVL.

This clonotype was counted many times. This chain uses TRBV12-3 or TRBV12-4 with TRBJ2-2; D might be TRBD2 (7 bases). The CDR3 loop spans 15 amino acids. With 5 bases removed from V and 6 bases from J, the gap between germline ends came to 16 bases. Here the CDR3 reads CASSPVGGGAGELFF. The CDR3 bases are TGTGCCAGCAGTCCCGTAGGGGGAGGGGCCGGGGAGCTGTTTTTT.

This clonotype was observed at least ten times. The CDR3 DNA follows: TGTGCCAGCAGCAGAGACAGGATCGCTAACTATGGCTACACCTTC. The encoded protein is CASSRDRIANYGYTF. The J gene is TRBJ1-2, the V gene TRBV7-8, with TRBD1 as a possible D gene (6 bases). The V end was cut by 5 bases, the J end by 0 bases, with 13 bases between. The germline gives CDR1 SGHVS, CDR2 FQNEAQ. CDR3 length: 15 residues. Full variable domain (missing parts from reference TRBV7-8 and TRBJ1-2): GAGVSQSPRYKVAKRGQDVALRCDPISGHVSLFWYQQALGQGPEFLTYFQNEAQLDKSGLPSDRFFAERPEGSVSTLKIQRTQQEDSAVYLCASSRDRIANYGYTFGSGTRLTVV.

A remark on this clonotype: Since a much larger clone is just one base distant, this may be a read error. V and J are TRBV20-1 and TRBJ2-3; D is undetermined. The CDR3 is 13 residues long. CDR1 and CDR2 (germline): DFQATT, SNEGSKA (reference sequence). CDR3 protein: CSANGGSTDTRYF. In DNA, the CDR3 is TGCAGTGCTAACGGCGGTAGCACAGATACGCGGTATTTT.

This clonotype occurred many times. This chain uses TRBV12-5 with TRBJ2-1, with D possibly matching TRBD2 (6 bases). V lost 5 bases, J lost 8 bases, and 13 bases lay in between. Per the germline V gene, CDR1 is LGHNT and CDR2 is FRNRAP. The CDR3 length is 13 residues. DNA for the CDR3: TGTGCTAGTGGTGACGGACTACTCGATGAGCAGTTCTTC. Translating gives CASGDGLLDEQFF.

On this clonotype itself: One junction end does not reproduce the germline sequence, and a read error may be involved. The chain has TRBV4-2 and TRBJ2-1; D gene ambiguous. The CDR3 runs to 15 residues. CDR1 and CDR2 from the germline V gene are LGHNA and YNFKEQ. The CDR3 DNA reads as TGTGCAAGCAGCCAAGCAGAGTCCTCCTACAATGAGCAGTTCTTC. This sequence encodes CASSQAESSYNEQFF.

There are a few counts of this clonotype. The chain couples TRBV5-1 to TRBJ2-5, with D tentatively TRBD2 (6 bases). The V end was cut by 0 bases, the J end by 1 base, with 25 bases between. The CDR3 consists of 20 residues. CDR1 and CDR2 from the germline V gene are SGHRS and YFSETQ. DNA for the CDR3: TGCGCCAGCAGCTTGGAGAGGGGAAACGCGGGCGGGGCCATCCAAGAGACCCAGTACTTC. Protein: CASSLERGNAGGAIQETQYF.

The V gene is TRBV20-1, the J gene TRBJ2-4; no definite D call. Looked up from germline, CDR1 is DFQATT and CDR2 is SNEGSKA (reference sequence). The CDR3 contains 15 residues. With 0 bases removed from V and 0 bases from J, the gap between germline ends came to 9 bases. In nucleotides, the CDR3 is TGCAGTGCTAGAGAAACTGGGATAGCCAAAAACATTCAGTACTTC. This gives the protein CSARETGIAKNIQYF.

Only a few counts were recorded for this clonotype. This chain uses TRBV25-1 with TRBJ2-7; D is possibly TRBD1 or TRBD2 (6 bases each). Germline CDR1 reads MGHDK; CDR2 reads SYGVNS. This CDR3 region has 13 residues. Trimming cost V 4 bases and J 4 bases, with 11 bases left between them. The CDR3 DNA reads TGTGCCAGCAGTGTGGGGGGCGGATACGAGCAGTACTTC. It encodes CASSVGGGYEQYF.